The entry that follows covers one TCR beta chain sequence. Antigen unknown. The source of the sample is a study of Ad26.COV2.S vaccination and SARS-CoV-2 variants. Study summary: Participant was drawn from the COV1001 Ad26.COV2.S trial arm. Dosing was one shot or two shots 56 days apart. The study's findings and limits: Across vaccine and placebo recipients, the breadth of non-spike TCRs was similar. Reportedly, spike-specific CD8+ and CD4+ T cell responses achieved substantial breadth once vaccination had taken place.

Some clones are missing from TCRdb's copy, which holds only in-frame ones; the method was immunoSEQ multiplex PCR. This table has just over 350,000 clones, about 85% appearing once. This sample's treatment: some 20 received Ad26.COV2.S at low or high dose, single or two shots; roughly 5 received placebo; per-sample allocation not given. On day 63 after the first injection, vaccine and placebo recipients gave samples. The germline CDR1 and CDR2 sequences are SGHRS and YFSETQ. The CDR3 extends over 11 amino acids. Trimming shortened V by 1 base and J by 4 bases, and 1 base separated the two germline ends.

The sample consisted of peripheral blood, taken in a trial of Ad26.COV2.S vaccine versus placebo. The origin of this receptor is a person between 18 and 65 years old who received the Ad26.COV2.S COVID-19 vaccine or a placebo. The chain is built from TRBV5-1 and TRBJ2-3; D ambiguous. The CDR3: CASSLSDTQYF. The CDR3 bases are TGCGCCAGCAGCTTGTCAGATACGCAGTATTTT.